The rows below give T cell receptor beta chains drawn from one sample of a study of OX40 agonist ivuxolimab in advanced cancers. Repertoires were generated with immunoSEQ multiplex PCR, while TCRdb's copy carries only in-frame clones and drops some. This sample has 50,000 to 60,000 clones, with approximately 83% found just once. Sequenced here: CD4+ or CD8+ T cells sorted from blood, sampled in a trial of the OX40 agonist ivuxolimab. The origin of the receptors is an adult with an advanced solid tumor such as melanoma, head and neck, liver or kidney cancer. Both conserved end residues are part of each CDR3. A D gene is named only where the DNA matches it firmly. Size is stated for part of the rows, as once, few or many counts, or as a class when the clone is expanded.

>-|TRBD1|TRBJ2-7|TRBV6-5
CASRPQGAQYEQYF
TGTGCCAGCAGGCCACAGGGGGCGCAATATGAGCAGTACTTC
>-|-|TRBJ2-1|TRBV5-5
CASNPPLALPGDEQFF
TGTGCCAGCAACCCTCCCCTGGCCTTACCCGGGGATGAGCAGTTCTTC
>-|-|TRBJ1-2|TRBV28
CASSPPRMGGYTF
TGTGCCAGCAGTCCGCCAAGGATGGGTGGCTACACCTTC
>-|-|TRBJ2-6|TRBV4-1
CASSQDPQVSLEAGANVLTF
TGCGCCAGCAGCCAAGATCCGCAGGTGAGCTTGGAGGCTGGGGCCAACGTCCTGACTTTC
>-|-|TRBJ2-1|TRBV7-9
CASRERGNPLDEQFF
TGTGCCAGCAGAGAGAGGGGAAACCCTTTGGATGAGCAGTTCTTC
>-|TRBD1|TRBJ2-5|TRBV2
CASREDRVEETQYF
TGTGCCAGCAGAGAGGACAGGGTTGAAGAGACCCAGTACTTC
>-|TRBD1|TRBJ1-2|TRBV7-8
CASSARGLGYTF
TGTGCCAGCAGCGCGAGGGGGCTCGGCTACACCTTC
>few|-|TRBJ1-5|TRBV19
CASNNRGNQPQHF
TGTGCCAGTAATAACAGGGGCAATCAGCCCCAGCATTTT
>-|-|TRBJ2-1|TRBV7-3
CASSPGRDNEQFF
TGTGCCAGCAGCCCGGGGCGGGACAATGAGCAGTTCTTC
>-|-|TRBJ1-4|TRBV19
CASSKGHTDEKLFF
TGTGCCAGTAGTAAGGGACATACAGACGAAAAACTGTTTTTT
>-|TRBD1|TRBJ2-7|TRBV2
CASSRDRDVEQYF
TGTGCCAGCAGTAGGGACAGGGACGTCGAGCAGTACTTC
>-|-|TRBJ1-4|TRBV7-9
CASSLREGSEKLFF
TGTGCCAGCAGCTTAAGGGAGGGGAGTGAAAAACTGTTTTTT
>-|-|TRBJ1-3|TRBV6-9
CASHLPVGGGNTIYF
TGTGCCAGCCATCTCCCGGTGGGGGGCGGAAACACCATATATTTT
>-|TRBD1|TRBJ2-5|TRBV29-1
CSVKKQGAETQYF
TGCAGCGTCAAAAAACAGGGGGCTGAGACCCAGTACTTC
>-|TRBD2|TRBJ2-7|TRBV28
CASRPHSGGLSYEQYF
TGTGCCAGCAGACCACACAGCGGGGGGCTCTCCTACGAGCAGTACTTC
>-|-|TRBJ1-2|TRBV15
CATSSGGGGYGYTF
TGTGCCACCAGCAGTGGCGGGGGCGGCTATGGCTACACCTTC
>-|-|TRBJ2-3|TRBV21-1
CASSKQSPRASTDTQYF
TGTGCCAGCAGCAAACAATCTCCCAGGGCTAGCACAGATACGCAGTATTTT
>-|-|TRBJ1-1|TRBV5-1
CASSLEARRDEAFF
TGCGCCAGCAGCTTGGAAGCCAGGAGGGATGAAGCTTTCTTT
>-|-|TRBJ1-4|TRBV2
CASSFREDEKLFF
TGTGCCAGTTCGTTCAGGGAGGATGAAAAACTGTTTTTT
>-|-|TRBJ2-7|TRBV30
CAWSRAYEQYF
TGTGCCTGGAGTAGGGCGTACGAGCAGTACTTC
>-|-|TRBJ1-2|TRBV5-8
CASSPRAAYGYTF
TGTGCCAGCAGCCCCAGGGCAGCTTATGGCTACACCTTC
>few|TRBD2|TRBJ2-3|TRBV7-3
CASSLSRTSAGGRNTQYF
TGTGCCAGCAGCTTATCTCGGACTAGCGCGGGGGGAAGGAATACGCAGTATTTT
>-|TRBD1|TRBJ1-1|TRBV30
CAWQHRDRYEAFF
TGTGCCTGGCAACACCGGGACAGATATGAAGCTTTCTTT
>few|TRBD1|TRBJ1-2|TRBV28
CASSPLGQFYGYTF
TGTGCCAGCAGTCCCCTGGGACAGTTCTATGGCTACACCTTC
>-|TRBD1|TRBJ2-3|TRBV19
CASSTEDRVIDTQYF
TGTGCCAGTAGTACCGAGGACAGGGTAATAGATACGCAGTATTTT
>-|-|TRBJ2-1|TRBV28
CASSGFRDLSYNEQFF
TGTGCCAGCAGTGGGTTTCGGGACCTCTCCTACAATGAGCAGTTCTTC
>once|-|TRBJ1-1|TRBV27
CASSLSATRIRAWF
TGTGCCAGCAGTTTATCTGCGACACGAATCCGAGCTTGGTTT
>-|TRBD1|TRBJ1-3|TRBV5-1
CASSPDRGRFFQTGNTIYF
TGCGCCAGCAGCCCGGACAGGGGGCGCTTCTTCCAAACTGGAAACACCATATATTTT
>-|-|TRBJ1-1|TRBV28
CASSLSSGTAEAFF
TGTGCCAGCAGTTTAAGTTCGGGTACGGCTGAAGCTTTCTTT
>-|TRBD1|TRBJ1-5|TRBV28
CASSPRTGGNQPQHF
TGTGCCAGCAGCCCCCGGACAGGGGGGAATCAGCCCCAGCATTTT
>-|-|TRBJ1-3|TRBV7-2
CASSSKSGTGNTIYF
TGTGCCAGCAGCTCCAAGTCAGGCACTGGAAACACCATATATTTT
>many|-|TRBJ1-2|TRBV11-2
CASSQQGYGYTF
TGTGCCAGCAGCCAACAGGGATATGGCTACACCTTC
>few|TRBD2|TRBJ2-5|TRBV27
CASSPQLAAQETQYF
TGTGCCAGCAGTCCCCAACTAGCGGCACAAGAGACCCAGTACTTC
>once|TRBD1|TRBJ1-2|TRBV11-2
CASSLSGGAGYTF
TGTGCCAGCAGCCTGTCAGGGGGCGCTGGCTACACCTTC
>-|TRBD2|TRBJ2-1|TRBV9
CASSVSGMGYNEQFF
TGTGCCAGCAGCGTCAGCGGGATGGGCTACAATGAGCAGTTCTTC
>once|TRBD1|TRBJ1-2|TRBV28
CASSPLWDREYNYGYTF
TGTGCCAGCAGCCCACTCTGGGACAGGGAATATAACTATGGCTACACCTTC
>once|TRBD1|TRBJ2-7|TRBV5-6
CASSRTGHEQYF
TGTGCCAGCAGCCGGACAGGCCACGAGCAGTACTTC
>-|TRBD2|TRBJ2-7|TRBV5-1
CASSLGGGTNSYEQYF
TGCGCCAGCAGCTTGGGAGGCGGGACTAACTCCTACGAGCAGTACTTC
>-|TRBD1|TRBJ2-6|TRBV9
CASTSVAAGGAGANVLTF
TGTGCCAGCACCAGCGTAGCAGCAGGGGGCGCTGGGGCCAACGTCCTGACTTTC
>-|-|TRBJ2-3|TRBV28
CASSLGQGLDTDTQYF
TGTGCCAGCAGTTTGGGACAGGGACTAGACACAGATACGCAGTATTTT
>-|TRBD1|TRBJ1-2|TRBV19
CASSSRAGTEYQRSYGYTF
TGTGCCAGTAGTTCTAGGGCCGGGACAGAATATCAAAGGAGCTATGGCTACACCTTC
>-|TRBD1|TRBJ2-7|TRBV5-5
CASSLAVGQGAYEQYF
TGTGCCAGCAGCTTGGCTGTTGGACAGGGGGCCTACGAGCAGTACTTC
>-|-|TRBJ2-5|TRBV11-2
CASSLVRGETQYF
TGTGCCAGCAGCTTGGTCAGGGGAGAGACCCAGTACTTC
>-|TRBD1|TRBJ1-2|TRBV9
CASSAWGGQGEGYTF
TGTGCCAGCAGCGCCTGGGGAGGACAGGGGGAGGGCTACACCTTC
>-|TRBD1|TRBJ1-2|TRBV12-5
CASGYGQGGYGYTF
TGTGCTAGTGGTTACGGACAGGGCGGCTATGGCTACACCTTC
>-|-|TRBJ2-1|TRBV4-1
CASSQTPLEYGDNEQFF
TGCGCCAGCAGCCAAACACCCCTAGAATATGGCGACAATGAGCAGTTCTTC
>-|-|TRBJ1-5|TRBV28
CASSLFDHSNQPQHF
TGTGCCAGCAGTTTATTCGACCATAGCAATCAGCCCCAGCATTTT
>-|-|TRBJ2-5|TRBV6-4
CASQEAGQETQYF
TGTGCCAGCCAAGAGGCAGGGCAAGAGACCCAGTACTTC
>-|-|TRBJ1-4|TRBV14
CASSQISGSDEKLFF
TGTGCCAGCAGCCAAATCTCCGGGTCTGATGAAAAACTGTTTTTT
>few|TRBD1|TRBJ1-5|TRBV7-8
CASSGTENQPQHF
TGTGCCAGCAGCGGGACAGAGAATCAGCCCCAGCATTTT
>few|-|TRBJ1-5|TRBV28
CASKRVNQPQHF
TGTGCCAGCAAGAGAGTTAATCAGCCCCAGCATTTT
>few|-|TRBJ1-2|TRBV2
CASRGLSNYGYTF
TGTGCCAGCAGAGGACTCTCAAACTATGGCTACACCTTC
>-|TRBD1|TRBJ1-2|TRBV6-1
CASSDRTGDGYGYTF
TGTGCCAGCAGTGACCGGACAGGGGATGGCTATGGCTACACCTTC
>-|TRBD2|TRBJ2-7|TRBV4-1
CASSQDRRGGYEQYF
TGCGCCAGCAGCCAAGATCGGCGGGGGGGCTACGAGCAGTACTTC
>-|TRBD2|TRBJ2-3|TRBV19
CASSIGGGRGASTDTQYF
TGTGCCAGTAGTATCGGCGGCGGGCGGGGGGCCTCCACAGATACGCAGTATTTT